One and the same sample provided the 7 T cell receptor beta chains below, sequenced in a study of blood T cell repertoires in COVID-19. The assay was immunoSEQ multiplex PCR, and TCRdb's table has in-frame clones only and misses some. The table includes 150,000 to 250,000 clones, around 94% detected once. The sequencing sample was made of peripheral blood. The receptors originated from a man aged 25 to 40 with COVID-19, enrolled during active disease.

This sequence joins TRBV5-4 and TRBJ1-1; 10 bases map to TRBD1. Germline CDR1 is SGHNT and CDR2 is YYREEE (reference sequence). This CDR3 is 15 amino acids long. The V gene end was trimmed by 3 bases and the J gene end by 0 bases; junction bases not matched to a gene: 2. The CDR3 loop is CASSSDRGLNTEAFF. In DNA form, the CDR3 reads TGTGCCAGCAGCTCGGACAGGGGGTTGAACACTGAAGCTTTCTTT.

The CDR3 here is CASRGLYEQYF. The CDR3 bases are TGTGCCAGCAGGGGCCTCTACGAGCAGTACTTC. The chain is built from TRBV6-5 and TRBJ2-7, with unresolved D. Germline CDR1 and CDR2: MNHEY and SVGAGI. With 6 bases removed from V and 3 bases from J, the gap between germline ends came to 6 bases. CDR3 length: 11 residues.

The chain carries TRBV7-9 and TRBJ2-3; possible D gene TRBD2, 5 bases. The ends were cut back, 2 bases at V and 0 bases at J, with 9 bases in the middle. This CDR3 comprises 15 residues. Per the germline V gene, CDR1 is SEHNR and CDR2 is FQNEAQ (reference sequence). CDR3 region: CASSLFGESTDTQYF. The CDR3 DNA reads TGTGCCAGCAGCTTATTCGGGGAAAGCACAGATACGCAGTATTTT.

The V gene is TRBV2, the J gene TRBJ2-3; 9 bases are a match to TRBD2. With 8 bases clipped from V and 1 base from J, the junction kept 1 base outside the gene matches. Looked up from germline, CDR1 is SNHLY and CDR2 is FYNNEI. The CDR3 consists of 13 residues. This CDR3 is CASLAGGTDTQYF. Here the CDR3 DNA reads TGTGCCAGCTTAGCGGGGGGCACAGATACGCAGTATTTT.

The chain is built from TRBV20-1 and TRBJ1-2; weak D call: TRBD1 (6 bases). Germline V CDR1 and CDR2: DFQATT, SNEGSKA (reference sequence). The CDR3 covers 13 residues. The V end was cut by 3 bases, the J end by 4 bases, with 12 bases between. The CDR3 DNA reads TGCAGTGCTAGTTCGGGGGGCTCCTATGGCTACACCTTC. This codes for CSASSGGSYGYTF.

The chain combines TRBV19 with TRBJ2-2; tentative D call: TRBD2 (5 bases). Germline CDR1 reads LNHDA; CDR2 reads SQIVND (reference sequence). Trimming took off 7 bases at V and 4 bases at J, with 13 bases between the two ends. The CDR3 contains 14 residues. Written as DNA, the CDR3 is TGTGCCAGTATCGGGGTAGTCGGCACCGGGGAGCTGTTTTTT. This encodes CASIGVVGTGELFF. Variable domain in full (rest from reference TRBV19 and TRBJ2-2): DGGITQSPKYLFRKEGQNVTLSCEQNLNHDAMYWYRQDPGQGLRLIYYSQIVNDFQKGDIAEGYSVSREKKESFPLTVTSAQKNPTAFYLCASIGVVGTGELFFGEGSRLTVL.

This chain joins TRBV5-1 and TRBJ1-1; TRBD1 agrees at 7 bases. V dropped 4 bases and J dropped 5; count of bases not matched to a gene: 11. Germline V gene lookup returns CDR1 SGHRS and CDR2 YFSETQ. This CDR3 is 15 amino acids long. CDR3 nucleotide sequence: TGCGCCAGCAGCGGGGCAACAGGGGTTGGAACTGAAGCTTTCTTT. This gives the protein CASSGATGVGTEAFF.